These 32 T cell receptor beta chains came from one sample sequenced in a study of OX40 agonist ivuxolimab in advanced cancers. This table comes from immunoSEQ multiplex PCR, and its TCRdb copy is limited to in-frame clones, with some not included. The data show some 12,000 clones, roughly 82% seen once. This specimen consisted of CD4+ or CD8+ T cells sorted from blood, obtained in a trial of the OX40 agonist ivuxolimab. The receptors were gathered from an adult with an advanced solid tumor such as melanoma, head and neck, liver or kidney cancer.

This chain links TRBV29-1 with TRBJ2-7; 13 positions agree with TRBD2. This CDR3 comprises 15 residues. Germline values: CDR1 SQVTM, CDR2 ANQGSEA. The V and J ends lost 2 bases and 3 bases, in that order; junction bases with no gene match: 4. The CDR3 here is CSVEYRTSGSYEQYF. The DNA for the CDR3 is TGCAGCGTTGAATATCGGACTAGCGGGAGCTACGAGCAGTACTTC.

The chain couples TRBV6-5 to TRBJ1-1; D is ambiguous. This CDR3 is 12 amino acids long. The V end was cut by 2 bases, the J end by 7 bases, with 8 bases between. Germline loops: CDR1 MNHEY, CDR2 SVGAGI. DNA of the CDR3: TGTGCCAGCAGTTACCCACCGGGTGAAGCTTTCTTT. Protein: CASSYPPGEAFF.

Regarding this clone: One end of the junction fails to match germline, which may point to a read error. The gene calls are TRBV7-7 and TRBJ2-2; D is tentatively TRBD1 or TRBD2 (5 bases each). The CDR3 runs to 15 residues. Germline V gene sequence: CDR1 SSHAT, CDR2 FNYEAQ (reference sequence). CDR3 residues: CASSLAQGVTGELFF. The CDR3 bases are TGTGCTAGCAGCTTAGCGCAAGGGGTAACCGGGGAGCTGTTTTTT.

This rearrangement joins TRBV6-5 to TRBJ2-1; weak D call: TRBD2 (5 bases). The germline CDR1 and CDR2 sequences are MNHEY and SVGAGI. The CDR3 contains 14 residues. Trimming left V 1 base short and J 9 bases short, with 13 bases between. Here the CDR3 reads CASSYLTTGSEQFF. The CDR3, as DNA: TGTGCCAGCAGTTACTTGACGACTGGGAGTGAGCAGTTCTTC.

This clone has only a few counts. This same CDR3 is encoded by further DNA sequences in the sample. Here the CDR3 DNA reads TGTGCCTGGAGTCCGAACACCGGGGAGCTGTTTTTT. This gives the protein CAWSPNTGELFF. This sequence joins TRBV30 and TRBJ2-2; D is ambiguous. V gave up 2 bases and J gave up 0 bases, with 1 base separating them. In germline, CDR1 is GTSNPN, CDR2 SVGIG (reference sequence). The CDR3 extends over 12 amino acids. Combining the CDR3 with reference TRBV30 and TRBJ2-2 gives the whole variable domain SQTIHQWPATLVQPVGSPLSLECTVEGTSNPNLYWYRQAAGRGLQLLFYSVGIGQISSEVPQNLSASRPQDRQFILSSKKLLLSDSGFYLCAWSPNTGELFFGEGSRLTVL.

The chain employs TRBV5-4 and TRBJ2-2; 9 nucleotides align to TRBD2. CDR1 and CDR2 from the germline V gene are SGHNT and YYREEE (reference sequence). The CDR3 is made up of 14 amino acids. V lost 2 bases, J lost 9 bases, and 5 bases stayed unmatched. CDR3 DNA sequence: TGTGCCAGCAGCTTAAGTAGCGGGAGCTGGGAGCTGTTTTTT. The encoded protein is CASSLSSGSWELFF.

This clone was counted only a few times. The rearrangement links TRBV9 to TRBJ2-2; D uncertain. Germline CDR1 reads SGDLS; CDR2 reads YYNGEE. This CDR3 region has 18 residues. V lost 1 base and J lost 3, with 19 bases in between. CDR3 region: CASSVIGGTNGYTGELFF. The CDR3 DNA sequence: TGTGCCAGCAGCGTAATAGGCGGAACAAACGGGTACACCGGGGAGCTGTTTTTT.

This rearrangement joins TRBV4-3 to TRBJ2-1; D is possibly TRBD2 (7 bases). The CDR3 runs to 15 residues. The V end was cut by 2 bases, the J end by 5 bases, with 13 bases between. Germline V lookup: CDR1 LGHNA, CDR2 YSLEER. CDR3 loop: CASSQRGEGHNEQFF. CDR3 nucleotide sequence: TGCGCCAGCAGCCAAAGGGGGGAGGGCCACAATGAGCAGTTCTTC.

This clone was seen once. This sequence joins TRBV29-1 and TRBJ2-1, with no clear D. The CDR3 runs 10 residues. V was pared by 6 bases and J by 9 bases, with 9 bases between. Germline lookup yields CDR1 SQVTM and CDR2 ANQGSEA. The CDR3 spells CSVSAPEQFF. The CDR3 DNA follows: TGCAGCGTCTCGGCGCCTGAGCAGTTCTTC.

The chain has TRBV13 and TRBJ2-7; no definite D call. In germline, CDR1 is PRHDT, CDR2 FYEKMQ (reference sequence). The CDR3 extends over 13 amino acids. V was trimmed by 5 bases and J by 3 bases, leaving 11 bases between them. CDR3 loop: CASSPRSFYEQYF. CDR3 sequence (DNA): TGTGCCAGCAGCCCTCGGAGTTTCTACGAGCAGTACTTC.

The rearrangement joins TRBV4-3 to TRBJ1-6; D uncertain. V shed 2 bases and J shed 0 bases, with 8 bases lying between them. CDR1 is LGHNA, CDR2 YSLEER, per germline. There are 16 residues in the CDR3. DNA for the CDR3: TGCGCCAGCAGCCAACGTATGGGCTCCTATAATTCACCCCTCCACTTT. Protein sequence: CASSQRMGSYNSPLHF.

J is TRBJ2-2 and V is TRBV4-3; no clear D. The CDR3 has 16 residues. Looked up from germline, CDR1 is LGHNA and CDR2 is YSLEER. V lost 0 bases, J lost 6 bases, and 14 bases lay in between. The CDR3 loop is CASSQELGSPSGELFF. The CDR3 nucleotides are TGCGCCAGCAGCCAAGAGTTGGGTAGTCCCTCCGGGGAGCTGTTTTTT.

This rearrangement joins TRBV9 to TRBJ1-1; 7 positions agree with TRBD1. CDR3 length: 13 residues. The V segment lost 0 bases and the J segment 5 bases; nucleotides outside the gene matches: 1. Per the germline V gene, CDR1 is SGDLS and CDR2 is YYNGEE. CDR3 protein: CASSVARGTEAFF. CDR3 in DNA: TGTGCCAGCAGCGTAGCCAGGGGGACTGAAGCTTTCTTT.

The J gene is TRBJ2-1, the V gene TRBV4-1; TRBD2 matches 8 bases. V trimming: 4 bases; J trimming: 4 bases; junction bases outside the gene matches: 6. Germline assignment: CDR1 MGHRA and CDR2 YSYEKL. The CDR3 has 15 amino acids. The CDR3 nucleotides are TGCGCCAGCAGCCCCACTAGCGGAACTTACAATGAGCAGTTCTTC. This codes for CASSPTSGTYNEQFF.

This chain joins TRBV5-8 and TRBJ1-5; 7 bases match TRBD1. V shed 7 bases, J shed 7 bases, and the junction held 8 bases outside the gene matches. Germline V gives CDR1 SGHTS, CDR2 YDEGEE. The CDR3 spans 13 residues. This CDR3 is CASGRQGYQPQHF. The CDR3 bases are TGTGCCAGCGGCAGACAGGGCTACCAGCCCCAGCATTTT.

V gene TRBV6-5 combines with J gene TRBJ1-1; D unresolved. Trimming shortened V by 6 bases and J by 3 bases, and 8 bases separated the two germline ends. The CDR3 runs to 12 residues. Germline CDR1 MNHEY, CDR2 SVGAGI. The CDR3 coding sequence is TGTGCCAGCAGCCCAGGCGACACTGAAGCTTTCTTT. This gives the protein CASSPGDTEAFF.

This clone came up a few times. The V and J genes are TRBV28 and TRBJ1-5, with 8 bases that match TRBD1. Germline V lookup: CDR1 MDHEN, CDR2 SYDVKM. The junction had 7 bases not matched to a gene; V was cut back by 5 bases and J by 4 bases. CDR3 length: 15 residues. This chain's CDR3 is CASSPWTGRNQPQHF. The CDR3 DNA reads TGTGCCAGCAGTCCCTGGACAGGGAGAAATCAGCCCCAGCATTTT. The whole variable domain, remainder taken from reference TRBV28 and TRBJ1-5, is DVKVTQSSRYLVKRTGEKVFLECVQDMDHENMFWYRQDPGLGLRLIYFSYDVKMKEKGDIPEGYSVSREKKERFSLILESASTNQTSMYLCASSPWTGRNQPQHFGDGTRLSIL.

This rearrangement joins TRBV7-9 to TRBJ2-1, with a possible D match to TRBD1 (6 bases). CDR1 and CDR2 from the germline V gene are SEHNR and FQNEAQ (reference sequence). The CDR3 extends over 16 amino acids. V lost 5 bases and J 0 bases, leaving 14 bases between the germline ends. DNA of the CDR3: TGTGCCAGCAGCCCGCGGACAGCAAGCTCCTACAATGAGCAGTTCTTC. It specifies CASSPRTASSYNEQFF.

The CDR3 DNA reads as TGTGCCAGCAGTCGAACGGGCAGGCCTTACGAGCAGTACTTC. Its translation is CASSRTGRPYEQYF. V gene TRBV5-6 combines with J gene TRBJ2-7; D is undetermined. This CDR3 has 14 residues. The germline gives CDR1 SGHDT, CDR2 YYEEEE. V was cut by 5 bases and J by 4 bases, with 16 bases left in between.

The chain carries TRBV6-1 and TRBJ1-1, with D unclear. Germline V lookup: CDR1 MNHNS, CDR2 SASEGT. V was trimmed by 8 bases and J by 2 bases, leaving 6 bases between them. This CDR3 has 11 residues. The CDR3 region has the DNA TGTGCCAGCCGGTTCAACACTGAAGCTTTCTTT. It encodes CASRFNTEAFF.

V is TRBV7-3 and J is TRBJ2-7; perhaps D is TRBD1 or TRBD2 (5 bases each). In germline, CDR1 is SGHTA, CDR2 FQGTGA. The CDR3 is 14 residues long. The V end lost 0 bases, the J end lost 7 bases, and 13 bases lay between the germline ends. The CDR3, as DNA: TGTGCCAGCAGCTTAACTCCCGGGGACGGGGAGCAGTACTTC. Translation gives CASSLTPGDGEQYF.

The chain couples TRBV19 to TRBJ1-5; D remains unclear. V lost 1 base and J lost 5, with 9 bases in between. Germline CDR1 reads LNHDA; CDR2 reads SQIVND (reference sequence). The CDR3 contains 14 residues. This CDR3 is CASSIVGSYQPQHF. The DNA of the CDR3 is TGTGCCAGTAGTATAGTAGGGAGCTATCAGCCCCAGCATTTT.

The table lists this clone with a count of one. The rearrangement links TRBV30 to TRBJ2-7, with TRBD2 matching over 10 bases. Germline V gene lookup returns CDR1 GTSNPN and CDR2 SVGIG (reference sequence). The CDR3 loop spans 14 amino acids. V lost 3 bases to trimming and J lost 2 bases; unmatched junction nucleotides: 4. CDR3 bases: TGTGCCTGGAGAGTTCTAGCGGGAGCCTACGAGCAGTACTTC. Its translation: CAWRVLAGAYEQYF.

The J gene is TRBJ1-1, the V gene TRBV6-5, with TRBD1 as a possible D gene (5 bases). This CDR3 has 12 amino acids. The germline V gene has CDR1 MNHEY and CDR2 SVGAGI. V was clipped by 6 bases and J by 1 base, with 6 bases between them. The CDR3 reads CASSQGNTEAFF. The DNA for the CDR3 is TGTGCCAGCAGCCAGGGGAACACTGAAGCTTTCTTT.

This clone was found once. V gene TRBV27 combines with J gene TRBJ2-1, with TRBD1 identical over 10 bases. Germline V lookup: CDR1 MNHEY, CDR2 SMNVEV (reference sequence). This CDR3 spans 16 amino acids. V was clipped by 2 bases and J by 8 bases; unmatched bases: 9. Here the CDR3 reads CASSLNPGQGVDEQFF. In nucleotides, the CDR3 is TGTGCCAGCAGTTTAAACCCCGGACAGGGGGTCGATGAGCAGTTCTTC.

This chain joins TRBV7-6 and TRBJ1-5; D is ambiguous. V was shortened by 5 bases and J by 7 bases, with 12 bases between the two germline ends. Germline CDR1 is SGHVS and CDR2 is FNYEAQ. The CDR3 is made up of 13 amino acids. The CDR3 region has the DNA TGTGCCAGCAGCCCATCCCTTTACCAGCCCCAGCATTTT. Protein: CASSPSLYQPQHF.

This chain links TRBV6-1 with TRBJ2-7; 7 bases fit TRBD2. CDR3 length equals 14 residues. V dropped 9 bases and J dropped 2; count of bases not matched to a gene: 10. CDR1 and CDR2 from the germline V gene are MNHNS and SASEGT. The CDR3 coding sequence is TGTGCCAGTACTACCCTAGCGGCTGCCTACGAGCAGTACTTC. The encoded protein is CASTTLAAAYEQYF.

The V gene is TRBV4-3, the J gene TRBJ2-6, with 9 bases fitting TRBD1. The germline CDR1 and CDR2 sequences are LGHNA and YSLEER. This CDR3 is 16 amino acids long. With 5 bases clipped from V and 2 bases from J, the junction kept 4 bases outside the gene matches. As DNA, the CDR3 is TGCGCCAGCAGCTGGGGGACAGGGACTGGGGCCAACGTCCTGACTTTC. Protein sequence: CASSWGTGTGANVLTF.

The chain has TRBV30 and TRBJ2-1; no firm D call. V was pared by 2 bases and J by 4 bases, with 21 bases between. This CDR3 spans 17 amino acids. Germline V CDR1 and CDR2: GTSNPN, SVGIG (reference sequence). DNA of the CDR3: TGTGCCTGGAGTCTAATCCTGGGTACCTTCCCGTACAATGAGCAGTTCTTC. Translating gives CAWSLILGTFPYNEQFF. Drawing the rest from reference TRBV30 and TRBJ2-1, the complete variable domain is SQTIHQWPATLVQPVGSPLSLECTVEGTSNPNLYWYRQAAGRGLQLLFYSVGIGQISSEVPQNLSASRPQDRQFILSSKKLLLSDSGFYLCAWSLILGTFPYNEQFFGPGTRLTVL.

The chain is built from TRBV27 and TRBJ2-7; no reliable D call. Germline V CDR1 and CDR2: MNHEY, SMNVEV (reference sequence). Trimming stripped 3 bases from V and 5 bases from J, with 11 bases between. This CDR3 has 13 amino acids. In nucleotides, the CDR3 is TGTGCCAGCAGTTTCACTGCCCGGAACGAGCAGTACTTC. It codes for CASSFTARNEQYF.

The CDR3 DNA reads TGTGCCAGCAGCGTAGCTCCTAGGCTAACCTACAATGAGCAGTTCTTC. Translation gives CASSVAPRLTYNEQFF. The chain carries TRBV9 and TRBJ2-1, with no clear D. Per the germline V gene, CDR1 is SGDLS and CDR2 is YYNGEE. With 0 bases removed from V and 2 bases from J, the gap between germline ends came to 12 bases. The CDR3 runs to 16 residues.

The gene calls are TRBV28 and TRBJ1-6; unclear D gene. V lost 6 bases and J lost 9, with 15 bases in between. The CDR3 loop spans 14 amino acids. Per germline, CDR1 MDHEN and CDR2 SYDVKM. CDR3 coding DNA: TGTGCCAGCAGCTTTGGTCCGGCGGGTTCACCCCTCCACTTT. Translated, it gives CASSFGPAGSPLHF. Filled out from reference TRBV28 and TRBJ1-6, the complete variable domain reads DVKVTQSSRYLVKRTGEKVFLECVQDMDHENMFWYRQDPGLGLRLIYFSYDVKMKEKGDIPEGYSVSREKKERFSLILESASTNQTSMYLCASSFGPAGSPLHFGNGTRLTVT.